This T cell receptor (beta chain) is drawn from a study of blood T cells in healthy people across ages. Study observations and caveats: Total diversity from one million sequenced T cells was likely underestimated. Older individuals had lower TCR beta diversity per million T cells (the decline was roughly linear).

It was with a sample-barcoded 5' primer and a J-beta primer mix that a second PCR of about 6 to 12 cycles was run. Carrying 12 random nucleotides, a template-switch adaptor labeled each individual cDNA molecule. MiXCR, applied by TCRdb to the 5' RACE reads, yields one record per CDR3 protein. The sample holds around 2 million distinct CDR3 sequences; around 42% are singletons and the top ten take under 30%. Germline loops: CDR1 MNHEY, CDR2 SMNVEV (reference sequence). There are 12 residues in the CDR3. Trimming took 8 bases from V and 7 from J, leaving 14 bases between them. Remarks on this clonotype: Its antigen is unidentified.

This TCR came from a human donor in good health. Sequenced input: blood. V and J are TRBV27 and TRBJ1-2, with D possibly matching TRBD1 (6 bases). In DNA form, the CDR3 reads TGTGCCAGCTACAGGGTGAAGACTGGCTACACCTTC. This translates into CASYRVKTGYTF.